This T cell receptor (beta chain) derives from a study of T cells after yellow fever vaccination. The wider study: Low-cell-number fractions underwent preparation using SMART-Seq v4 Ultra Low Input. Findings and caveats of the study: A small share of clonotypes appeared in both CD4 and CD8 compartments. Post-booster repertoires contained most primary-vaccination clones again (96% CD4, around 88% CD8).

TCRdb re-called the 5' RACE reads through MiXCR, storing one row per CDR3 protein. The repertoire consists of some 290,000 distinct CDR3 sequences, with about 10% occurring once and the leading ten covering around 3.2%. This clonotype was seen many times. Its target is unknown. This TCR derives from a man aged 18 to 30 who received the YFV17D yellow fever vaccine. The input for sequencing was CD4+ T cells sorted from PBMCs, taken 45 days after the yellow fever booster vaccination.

The CDR3 is CASSLKTAEETQYF. For the CDR3, the DNA is TGCGCCAGCAGCTTAAAAACAGCTGAGGAGACCCAGTACTTC. The V call is TRBV5-1, the J call TRBJ2-5; D not resolved. Between the trimmed V and J ends, which lost 2 bases and 5 bases, there was a span of 13 bases. Germline CDR1 is SGHRS and CDR2 is YFSETQ. The CDR3 is 14 amino acids.